This record looks at one TCR beta chain sequence and its context. What this receptor recognizes is not known. No quality values exist for individual bases; no much larger clone is one base distant. TCRbeta CDR3 regions were amplified from genomic DNA using the immunoSEQ Assay, a bias-controlled multiplex PCR. On the authors' methods: The number of nucleated cells in each sample was estimated by amplification of reference gene primers within the assay. To quantify the absolute abundance of each unique TCRbeta CDR3 rearrangement, sequence reads were collapsed and filtered. For each sample, productive Simpson clonality was calculated as the square root of Simpson's diversity index over productive rearrangements. TCRdb took over this immuneACCESS table, retaining in-frame rearrangements with V and J assigned. Such tables are incomplete; in checked studies, under half of the missing clones stem from an unresolved V gene, and the remainder is unexplained. That table is the source of V, J and clone size, and D and trimming were worked out from the DNA. For this sample there are about 260,000 clones; approximately 91% appear just once. The ten largest clones represent 0.65% to 0.8% of the sample.

Each collaborating institution followed its own protocols to collect whole blood in K2EDTA tubes. For TCRbeta analysis, collaborator samples were shipped as frozen whole blood, as isolated PBMCs, or as DNA extracted from either sample type. The CDR3 holds 16 amino acids from the cysteine to the phenylalanine. The sequence is cut down to CDR3 DNA, 48 bases in frame from base 1. Trimming removed 2 bases from V and 0 bases from J, leaving 8 bases between the germline ends. Sequences LNHDA (CDR1) and SQIVND (CDR2) are obtained from the germline V gene (reference sequence). This sample was taken from a study of blood T cell repertoires in COVID-19 (dated by TCRdb to the early 2020s). Background on the whole study: The collaborator samples originated in the United States, Italy and Spain and spanned the acute and convalescent phases of COVID-19. The sample metadata nearly always contained a de-identified subject ID, COVID-19 status, age in years and sex. Where HLA class I and class II types were available, the types were taken from metadata supplied by the sample provider, not from assay-based typing. The repertoires were released in a freely available public database meant as a resource for research on the immune response to SARS-CoV-2. Deeply sampled blood TCRbeta repertoires from subjects exposed to, actively infected with, or recovered from COVID-19 were included in the dataset. Samples were obtained from the ongoing ImmuneRACE study (first 160 participants) and from over 1,000 subjects provided by 6 global collaborators. The material from the prospective study consisted of cDNA or gDNA derived from T cells, B-cell-depleted T cells, or PBMCs.

General conclusions and limits of the study: Clinical and demographic metadata were provided uncurated, with the amount varying by source and participant.

The chain uses TRBV19 and TRBJ1-6, with no confidently assigned D gene. The sequence was obtained from a human donor in a cohort sampled during active COVID-19. Sequenced: peripheral blood. CDR3 loop: CASSIRGSSYNSPLHF. Here is the DNA: TGTGCCAGTAGTATACGCGGGAGCTCCTATAATTCACCCCTCCACTTT.